The sequence of this T cell receptor beta chain was determined in a study of blood T cell repertoires in COVID-19. Study background: Samples of COVID-19 (acute and convalescent) were obtained from the United States, Italy and Spain. The cDNA or gDNA used as material had been derived from T cells, B-cell-depleted T cells, or PBMCs.

Method: immunoSEQ multiplex PCR; TCRdb's copy keeps in-frame clones and lacks some. The sample lists some 240,000 clones; 84% were seen once. This receptor was obtained from a woman in her thirties or forties who had recovered from COVID-19. Sequencing was performed on peripheral blood.

The CDR3 DNA reads TGTGCCATCAGAGGGGTAGATATGAACACTGAAGCTTTCTTT. Residues: CAIRGVDMNTEAFF. The chain couples TRBV10-3 to TRBJ1-1; possibly TRBD1 for D (5 bases). From germline, CDR1 is ENHRY and CDR2 SYGVKD. With 6 bases removed from V and 0 bases from J, the gap between germline ends came to 11 bases. The CDR3 totals 14 residues.